This T cell receptor (beta chain) was recovered during a study of beta chain features in type 1 diabetes. Points from the study as a whole: In all four CD4+ subsets, TCRB CDR3 length was significantly, moderately reduced in type 1 diabetes.

Germline trimming cut 2 bases from V and 5 bases from J; bases unmatched to any gene: 7. The CDR3 totals 14 residues. Germline CDR1 SQVTM, CDR2 ANQGSEA. Comment on this clone: Its specificity is not known.

TCRB transcripts that were expressed got sequenced, as all of the isolated RNA had been reverse transcribed. The data were produced by immunoSEQ multiplex PCR, yet TCRdb's version contains in-frame clones alone and is incomplete. The repertoire holds hundreds of thousands of clones, with over 10% as singletons. The J gene is TRBJ1-1, the V gene TRBV29-1; TRBD1 matches 8 bases. The sequenced sample was naive CD4+ T cells from blood. The TCR sequence derives from a man between 18 and 29 years old with type 1 diabetes. The CDR3 coding sequence is TGCAGCGTTGAATATCACTGGGACAGGACTGAAGCTTTCTTT. Its protein is CSVEYHWDRTEAFF.